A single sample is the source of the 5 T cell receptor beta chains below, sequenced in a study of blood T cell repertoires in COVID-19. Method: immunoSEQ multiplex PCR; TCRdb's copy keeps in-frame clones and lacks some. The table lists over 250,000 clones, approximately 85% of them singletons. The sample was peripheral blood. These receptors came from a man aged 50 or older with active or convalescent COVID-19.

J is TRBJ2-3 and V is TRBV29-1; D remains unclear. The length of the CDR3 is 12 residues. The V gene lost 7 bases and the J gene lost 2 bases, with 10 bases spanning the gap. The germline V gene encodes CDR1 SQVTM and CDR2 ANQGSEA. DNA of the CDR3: TGCAGCGCTTATACAGCCACAGATACGCAGTATTTT. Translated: CSAYTATDTQYF.

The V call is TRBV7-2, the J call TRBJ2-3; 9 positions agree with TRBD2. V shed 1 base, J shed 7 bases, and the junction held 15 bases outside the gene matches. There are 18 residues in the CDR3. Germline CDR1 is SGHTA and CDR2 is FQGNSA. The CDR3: CASSLDTLAGALGNTQYF. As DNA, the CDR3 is TGTGCCAGCAGCTTAGATACTTTAGCGGGAGCCTTGGGAAATACGCAGTATTTT.

As DNA, the CDR3 is TGCAGCACGAACCGGGGGGGGCTGAACACTGAAGCTTTCTTT. Protein sequence: CSTNRGGLNTEAFF. The chain uses TRBV29-1 and TRBJ1-1; D is possibly TRBD1 (6 bases). Germline assignment: CDR1 SQVTM and CDR2 ANQGSEA. Trimming took off 8 bases at V and 0 bases at J, with 16 bases between the two ends. The CDR3 consists of 14 residues.

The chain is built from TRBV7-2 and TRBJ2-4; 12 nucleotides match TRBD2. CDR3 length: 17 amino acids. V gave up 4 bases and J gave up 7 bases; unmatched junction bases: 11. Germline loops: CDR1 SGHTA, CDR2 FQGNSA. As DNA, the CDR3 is TGTGCCAGCAGCTCTTCTAGCGGGAGGGTGTATGGGAACATTCAGTACTTC. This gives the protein CASSSSSGRVYGNIQYF.

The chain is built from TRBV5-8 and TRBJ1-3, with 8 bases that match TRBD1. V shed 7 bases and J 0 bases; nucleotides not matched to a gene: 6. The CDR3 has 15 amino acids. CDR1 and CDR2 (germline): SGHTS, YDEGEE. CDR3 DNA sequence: TGTGCCAGCGGACGGACAGGGAGCTCTGGAAACACCATATATTTT. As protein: CASGRTGSSGNTIYF.